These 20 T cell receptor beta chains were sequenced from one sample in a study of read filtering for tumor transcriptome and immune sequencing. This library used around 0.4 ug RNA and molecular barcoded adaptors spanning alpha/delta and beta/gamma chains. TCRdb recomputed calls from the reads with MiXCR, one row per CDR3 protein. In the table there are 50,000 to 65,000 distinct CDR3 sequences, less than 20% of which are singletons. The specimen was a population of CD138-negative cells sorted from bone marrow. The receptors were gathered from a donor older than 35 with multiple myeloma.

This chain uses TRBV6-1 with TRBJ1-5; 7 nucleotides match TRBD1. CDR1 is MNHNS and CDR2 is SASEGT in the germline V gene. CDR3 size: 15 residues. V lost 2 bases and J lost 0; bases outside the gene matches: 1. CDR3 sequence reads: CASSENRGSNQPQHF. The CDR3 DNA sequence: TGTGCCAGCAGTGAAAACAGGGGTAGCAATCAGCCCCAGCATTTT.

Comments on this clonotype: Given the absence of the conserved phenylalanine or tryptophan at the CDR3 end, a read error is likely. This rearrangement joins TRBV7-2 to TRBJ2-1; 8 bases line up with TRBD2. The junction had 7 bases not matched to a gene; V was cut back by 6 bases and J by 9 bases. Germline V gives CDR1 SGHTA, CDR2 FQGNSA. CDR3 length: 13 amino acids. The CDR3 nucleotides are TGTGCCAGCAGATCGGGGGGGTTTCGTGAGCAGTTCTCC. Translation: CASRSGGFREQFS.

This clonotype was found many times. The CDR3: CASSLGERGARSNQPQHF. Written as DNA, the CDR3 is TGTGCCAGCAGCTTGGGGGAGAGGGGGGCAAGAAGCAATCAGCCCCAGCATTTT. This rearrangement joins TRBV5-5 to TRBJ1-5; D possibly corresponds to TRBD1 (6 bases). The germline CDR1 and CDR2 sequences are SGHKS and YYEKEE (reference sequence). This CDR3 is built from 18 residues. The V end lost 0 bases, the J end lost 1 base, and 17 bases lay between the germline ends.

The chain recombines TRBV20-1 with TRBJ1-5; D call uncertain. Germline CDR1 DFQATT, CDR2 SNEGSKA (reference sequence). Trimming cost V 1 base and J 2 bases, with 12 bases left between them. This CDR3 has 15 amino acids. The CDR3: CSARGGAGGNQPQHF. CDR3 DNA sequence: TGCAGTGCTAGAGGAGGTGCTGGTGGCAATCAGCCCCAGCATTTT.

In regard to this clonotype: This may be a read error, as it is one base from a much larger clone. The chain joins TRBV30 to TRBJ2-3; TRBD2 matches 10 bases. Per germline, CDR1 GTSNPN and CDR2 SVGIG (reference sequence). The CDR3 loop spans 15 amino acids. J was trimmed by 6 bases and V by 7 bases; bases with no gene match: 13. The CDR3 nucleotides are TGTGCCTCCCGCAGAGCGGGGGGGTCGATTGATACGCAGTATTTT. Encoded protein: CASRRAGGSIDTQYF.

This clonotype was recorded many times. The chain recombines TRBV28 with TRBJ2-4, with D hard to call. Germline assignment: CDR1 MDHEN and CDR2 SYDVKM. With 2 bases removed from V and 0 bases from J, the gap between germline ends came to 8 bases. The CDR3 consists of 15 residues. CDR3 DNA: TGTGCCAGCAGTTTACGGAGTTTAGCCAAAAACATTCAGTACTTC. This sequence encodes CASSLRSLAKNIQYF.

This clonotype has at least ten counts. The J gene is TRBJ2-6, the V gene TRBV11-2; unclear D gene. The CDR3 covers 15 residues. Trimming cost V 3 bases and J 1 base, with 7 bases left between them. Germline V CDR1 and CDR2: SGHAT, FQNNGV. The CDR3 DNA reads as TGTGCCAGCAGCTTTGTAGGATCTGGGGCCAACGTCCTGACTTTC. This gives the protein CASSFVGSGANVLTF.

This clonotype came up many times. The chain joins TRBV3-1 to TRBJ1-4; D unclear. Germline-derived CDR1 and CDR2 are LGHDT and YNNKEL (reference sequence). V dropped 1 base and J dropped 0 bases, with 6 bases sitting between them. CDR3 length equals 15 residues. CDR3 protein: CASSQGGATNEKLFF. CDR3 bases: TGTGCCAGCAGCCAAGGCGGTGCAACTAATGAAAAACTGTTTTTT.

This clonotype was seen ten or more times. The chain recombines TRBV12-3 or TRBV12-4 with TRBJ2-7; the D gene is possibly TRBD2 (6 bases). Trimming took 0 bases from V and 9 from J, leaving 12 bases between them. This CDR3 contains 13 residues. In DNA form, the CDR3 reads TGTGCCAGCAGTTTAGCGGTTCGGGGAGGGCAGTACTTC. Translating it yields CASSLAVRGGQYF.

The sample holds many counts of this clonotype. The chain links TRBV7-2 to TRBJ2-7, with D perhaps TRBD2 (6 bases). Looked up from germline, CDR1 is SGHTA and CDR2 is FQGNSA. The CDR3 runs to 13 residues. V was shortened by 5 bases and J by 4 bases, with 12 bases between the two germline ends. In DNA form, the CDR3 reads TGTGCCAGCAGCCTCCTCGGGGGTTACGAGCAGTACTTC. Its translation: CASSLLGGYEQYF.

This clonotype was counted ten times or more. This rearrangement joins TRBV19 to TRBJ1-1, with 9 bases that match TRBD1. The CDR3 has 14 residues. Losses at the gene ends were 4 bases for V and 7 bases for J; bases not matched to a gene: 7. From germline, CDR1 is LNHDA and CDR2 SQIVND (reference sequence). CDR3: CASSTPQGAIEAFF. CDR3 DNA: TGTGCCAGTAGTACCCCACAGGGGGCGATTGAAGCTTTCTTT. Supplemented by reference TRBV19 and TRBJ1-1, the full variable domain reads DGGITQSPKYLFRKEGQNVTLSCEQNLNHDAMYWYRQDPGQGLRLIYYSQIVNDFQKGDIAEGYSVSREKKESFPLTVTSAQKNPTAFYLCASSTPQGAIEAFFGQGTRLTVV.

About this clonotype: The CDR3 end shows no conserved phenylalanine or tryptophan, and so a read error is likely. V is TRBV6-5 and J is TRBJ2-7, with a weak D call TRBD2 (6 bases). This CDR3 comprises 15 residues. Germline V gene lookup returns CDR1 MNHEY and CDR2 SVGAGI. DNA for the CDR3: TGTGTCAGCAGATTTACTAGCAATTCTTTTTACGAGCAGTACCTC. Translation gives CVSRFTSNSFYEQYL.

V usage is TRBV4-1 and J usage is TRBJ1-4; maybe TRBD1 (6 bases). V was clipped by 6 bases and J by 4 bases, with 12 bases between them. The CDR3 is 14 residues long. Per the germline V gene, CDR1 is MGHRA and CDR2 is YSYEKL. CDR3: CASSQGRINEKLFF. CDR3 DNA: TGCGCCAGCAGTCAGGGGCGGATTAATGAAAAACTGTTTTTT.

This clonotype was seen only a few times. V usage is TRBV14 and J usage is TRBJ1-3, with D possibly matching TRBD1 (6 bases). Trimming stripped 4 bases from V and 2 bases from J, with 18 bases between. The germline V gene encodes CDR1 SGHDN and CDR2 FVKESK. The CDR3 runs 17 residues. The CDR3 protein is CASSPREGTTPGNTIYF. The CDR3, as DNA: TGTGCCAGCAGCCCCCGGGAGGGGACAACCCCTGGAAACACCATATATTTT.

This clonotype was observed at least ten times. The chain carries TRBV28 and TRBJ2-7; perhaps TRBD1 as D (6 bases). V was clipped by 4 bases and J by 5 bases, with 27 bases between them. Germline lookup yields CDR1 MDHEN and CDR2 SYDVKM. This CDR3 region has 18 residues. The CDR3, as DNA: TGTGCCAGCAGTTCCACTATCCTTGAATTCGGACAGAGCGACGAGCAGTACTTC. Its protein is CASSSTILEFGQSDEQYF.

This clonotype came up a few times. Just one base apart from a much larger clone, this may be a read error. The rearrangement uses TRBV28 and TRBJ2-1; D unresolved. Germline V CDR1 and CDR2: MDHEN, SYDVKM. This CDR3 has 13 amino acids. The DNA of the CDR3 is TGTGCCGGCAGTCCCCTAACAAGAAATGAGCAGTTCTTC. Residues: CAGSPLTRNEQFF. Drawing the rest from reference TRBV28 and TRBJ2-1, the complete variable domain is DVKVTQSSRYLVKRTGEKVFLECVQDMDHENMFWYRQDPGLGLRLIYFSYDVKMKEKGDIPEGYSVSREKKERFSLILESASTNQTSMYLCAGSPLTRNEQFFGPGTRLTVL.

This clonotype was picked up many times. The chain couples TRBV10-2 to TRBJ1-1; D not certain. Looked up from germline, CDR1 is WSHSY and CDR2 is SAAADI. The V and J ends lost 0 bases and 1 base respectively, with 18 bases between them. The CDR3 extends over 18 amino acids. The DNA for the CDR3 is TGCGCCAGCAGTGAGTCGATTGGGGTCCAACCAGAGAACACTGAAGCTTTCTTT. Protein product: CASSESIGVQPENTEAFF.

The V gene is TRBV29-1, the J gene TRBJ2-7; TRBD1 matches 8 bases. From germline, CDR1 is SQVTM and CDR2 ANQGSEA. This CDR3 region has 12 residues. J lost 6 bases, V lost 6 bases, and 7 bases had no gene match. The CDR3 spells CSVTGTGPEQYF. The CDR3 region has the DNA TGCAGCGTGACCGGGACAGGTCCCGAGCAGTACTTC.

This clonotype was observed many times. In DNA form, the CDR3 reads TGTGCCAGCAGCTTAAGAACAGGGGTCGACGAGCAGTACTTC. It encodes CASSLRTGVDEQYF. The chain joins TRBV13 to TRBJ2-7; 7 bases agree with TRBD1. V was pared by 2 bases and J by 5 bases, with 6 bases of the junction left unmatched. This CDR3 region has 14 residues. The germline CDR1 and CDR2 sequences are PRHDT and FYEKMQ (reference sequence).

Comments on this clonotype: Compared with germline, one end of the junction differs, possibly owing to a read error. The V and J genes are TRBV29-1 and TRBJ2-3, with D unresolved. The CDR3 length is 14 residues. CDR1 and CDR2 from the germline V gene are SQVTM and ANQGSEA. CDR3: CSVEGPRAIDTQYF. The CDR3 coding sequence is TGCAGCGTCGAAGGACCCCGGGCCATAGATACGCAGTATTTT.